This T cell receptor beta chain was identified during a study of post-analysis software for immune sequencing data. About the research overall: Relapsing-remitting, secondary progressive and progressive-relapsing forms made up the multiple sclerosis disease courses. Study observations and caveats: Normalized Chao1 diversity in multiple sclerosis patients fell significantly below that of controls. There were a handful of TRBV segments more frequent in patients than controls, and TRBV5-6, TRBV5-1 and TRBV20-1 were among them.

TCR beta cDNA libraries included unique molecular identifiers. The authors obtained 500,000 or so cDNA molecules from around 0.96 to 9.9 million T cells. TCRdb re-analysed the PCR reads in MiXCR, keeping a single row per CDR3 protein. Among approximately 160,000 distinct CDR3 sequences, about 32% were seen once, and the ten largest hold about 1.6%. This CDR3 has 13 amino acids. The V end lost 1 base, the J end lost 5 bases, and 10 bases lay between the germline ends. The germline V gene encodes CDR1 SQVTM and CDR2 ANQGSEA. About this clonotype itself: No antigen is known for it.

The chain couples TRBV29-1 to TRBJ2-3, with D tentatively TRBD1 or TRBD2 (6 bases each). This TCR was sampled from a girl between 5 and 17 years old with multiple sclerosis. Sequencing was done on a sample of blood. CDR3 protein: CSVEGGAGDTQYF. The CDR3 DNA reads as TGCAGCGTTGAAGGGGGGGCGGGAGATACGCAGTATTTT.